This TCR beta chain was profiled in a study of T-cell memory formation after mild COVID-19. Findings and caveats of the study: A second wave expanding day 15 to 37 was CD4+-biased; contracting clones were balanced. CD4+ contracting clones were found mainly in CM and EM, and CD8+ ones in EMRA. Pre-infection memory showed some responding clones, and this suggested that cross-reactive memory joined.

The CDR3 is 15 residues long. The germline gives CDR1 KGHSH, CDR2 LQKENI. V was shortened by 3 bases and J by 6 bases, with 15 bases between the two germline ends. 5'RACE primed from the constant segment yielded TCR alpha and TCR beta cDNA libraries bearing sample barcodes and UMIs. From the 5' RACE reads, TCRdb called clonotypes with MiXCR, one entry per CDR3 protein. Of tens of thousands of distinct CDR3 sequences listed, about 15% are singletons. Regarding this clonotype: Its target is not known.

Sequenced input: PBMCs or a T cell subset sorted from them (not recorded which). This TCR was sampled from a man younger than 35 who had mild COVID-19 (a few samples of this study predate the infection). Cell type and time point are not known. This chain connects TRBV18 to TRBJ2-1; possible D gene TRBD2, 5 bases. The CDR3 sequence: CASSPPGVGSNEQFF. For the CDR3, the DNA is TGTGCCAGCTCACCCCCTGGGGTGGGGAGCAATGAGCAGTTCTTC.